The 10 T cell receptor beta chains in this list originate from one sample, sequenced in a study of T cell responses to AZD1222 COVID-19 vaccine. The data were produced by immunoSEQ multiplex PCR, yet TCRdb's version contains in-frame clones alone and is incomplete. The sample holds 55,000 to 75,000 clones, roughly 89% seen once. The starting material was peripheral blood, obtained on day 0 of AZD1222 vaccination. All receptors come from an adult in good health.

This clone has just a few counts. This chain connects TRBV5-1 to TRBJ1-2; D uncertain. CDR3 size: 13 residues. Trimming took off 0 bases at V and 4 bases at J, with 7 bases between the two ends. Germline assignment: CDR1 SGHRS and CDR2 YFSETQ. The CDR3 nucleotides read TGCGCCAGCAGCTTGGACAGTTCCTATGGCTACACCTTC. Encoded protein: CASSLDSSYGYTF.

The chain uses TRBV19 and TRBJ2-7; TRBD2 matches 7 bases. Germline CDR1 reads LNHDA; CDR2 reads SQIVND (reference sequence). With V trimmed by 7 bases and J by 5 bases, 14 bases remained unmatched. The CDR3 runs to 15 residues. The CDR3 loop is CASTRGGGVGNEQYF. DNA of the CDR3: TGTGCCAGTACCCGCGGCGGGGGAGTAGGCAACGAGCAGTACTTC.

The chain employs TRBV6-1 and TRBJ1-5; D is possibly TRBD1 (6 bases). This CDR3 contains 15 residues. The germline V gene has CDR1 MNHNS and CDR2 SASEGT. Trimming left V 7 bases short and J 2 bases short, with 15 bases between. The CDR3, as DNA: TGTGCCAGCACTATACAGGGAAATGGCAATCAGCCCCAGCATTTT. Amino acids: CASTIQGNGNQPQHF.

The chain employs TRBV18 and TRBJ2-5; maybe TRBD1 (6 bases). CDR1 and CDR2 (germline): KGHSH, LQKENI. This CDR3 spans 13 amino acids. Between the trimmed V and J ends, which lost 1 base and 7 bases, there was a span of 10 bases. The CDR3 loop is CASSPRDKGTQYF. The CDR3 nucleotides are TGTGCCAGCTCACCACGGGACAAAGGGACCCAGTACTTC.

The CDR3 region is CASSILGTVNTEAFF. The DNA of the CDR3 is TGTGCCAGTAGTATCCTCGGGACAGTTAACACTGAAGCTTTCTTT. This chain joins TRBV19 and TRBJ1-1, with 7 bases aligning to TRBD1. The germline gives CDR1 LNHDA, CDR2 SQIVND (reference sequence). This CDR3 has 15 residues. V lost 3 bases to trimming and J lost 2 bases; unmatched junction nucleotides: 6.

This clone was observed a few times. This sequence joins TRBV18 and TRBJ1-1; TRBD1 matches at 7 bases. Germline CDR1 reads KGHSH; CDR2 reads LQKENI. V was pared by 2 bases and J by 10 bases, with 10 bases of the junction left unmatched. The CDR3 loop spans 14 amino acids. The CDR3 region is CASSPSDRGHIAFF. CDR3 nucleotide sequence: TGTGCCAGCTCACCATCGGATAGGGGGCATATAGCTTTCTTT. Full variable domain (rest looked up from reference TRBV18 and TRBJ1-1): NAGVMQNPRHLVRRRGQEARLRCSPMKGHSHVYWYRQLPEEGLKFMVYLQKENIIDESGMPKERFSAEFPKEGPSILRIQQVVRGDSAAYFCASSPSDRGHIAFFGQGTRLTVV.

CDR3 residues: CASKAYFGTANTGELFF. In DNA, the CDR3 is TGTGCCAGTAAAGCCTATTTCGGGACAGCGAACACCGGGGAGCTGTTTTTT. This chain uses TRBV7-8 with TRBJ2-2; 7 nucleotides match TRBD1. Germline-derived CDR1 and CDR2 are SGHVS and FQNEAQ. The V gene end was trimmed by 9 bases and the J gene end by 0 bases; junction bases not matched to a gene: 13. CDR3 length: 17 residues.

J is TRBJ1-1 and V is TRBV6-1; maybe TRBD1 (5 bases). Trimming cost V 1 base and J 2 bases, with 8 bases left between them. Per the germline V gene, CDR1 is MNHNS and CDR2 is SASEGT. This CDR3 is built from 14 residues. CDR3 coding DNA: TGTGCCAGCAGTGAAGGGGGCGCCAACACTGAAGCTTTCTTT. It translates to CASSEGGANTEAFF.

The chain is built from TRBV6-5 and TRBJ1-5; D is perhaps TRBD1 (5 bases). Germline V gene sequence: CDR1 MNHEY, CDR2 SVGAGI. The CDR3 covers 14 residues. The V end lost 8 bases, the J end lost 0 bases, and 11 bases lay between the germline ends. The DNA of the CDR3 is TGTGCCAGCGCCGGGGGGGGTAGCAATCAGCCCCAGCATTTT. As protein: CASAGGGSNQPQHF.

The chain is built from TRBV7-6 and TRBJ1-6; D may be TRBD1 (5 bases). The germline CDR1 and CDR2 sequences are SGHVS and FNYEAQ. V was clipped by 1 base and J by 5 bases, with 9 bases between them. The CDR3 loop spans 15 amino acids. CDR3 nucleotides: TGTGCCAGCAGCTTAGGGGGACTGCATAATTCACCCCTCCACTTT. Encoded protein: CASSLGGLHNSPLHF.